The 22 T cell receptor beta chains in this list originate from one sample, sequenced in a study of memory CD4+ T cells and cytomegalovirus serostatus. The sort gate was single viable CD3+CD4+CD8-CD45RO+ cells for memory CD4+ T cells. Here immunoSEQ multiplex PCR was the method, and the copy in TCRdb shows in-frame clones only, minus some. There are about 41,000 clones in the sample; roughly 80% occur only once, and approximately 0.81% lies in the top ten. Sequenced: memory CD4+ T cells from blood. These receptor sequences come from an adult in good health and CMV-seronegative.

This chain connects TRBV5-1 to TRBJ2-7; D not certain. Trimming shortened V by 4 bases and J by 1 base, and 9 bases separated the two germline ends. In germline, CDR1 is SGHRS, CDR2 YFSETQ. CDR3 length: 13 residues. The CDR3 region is CASSGARSYEQYF. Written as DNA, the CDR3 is TGCGCCAGCAGCGGCGCCAGGTCCTACGAGCAGTACTTC.

DNA for the CDR3: TGTGCCAGCAGCCCCCCTGTCTACAATGAGCAGTTCTTC. Translated: CASSPPVYNEQFF. V is TRBV7-2 and J is TRBJ2-1; D is unresolved. The CDR3 extends over 13 amino acids. Germline lookup yields CDR1 SGHTA and CDR2 FQGNSA. V was clipped by 5 bases and J by 3 bases, with 8 bases between them. Drawing the rest from reference TRBV7-2 and TRBJ2-1, the complete variable domain is GAGVSQSPSNKVTEKGKDVELRCDPISGHTALYWYRQSLGQGLEFLIYFQGNSAPDKSGLPSDRFSAERTGGSVSTLTIQRTQQEDSAVYLCASSPPVYNEQFFGPGTRLTVL.

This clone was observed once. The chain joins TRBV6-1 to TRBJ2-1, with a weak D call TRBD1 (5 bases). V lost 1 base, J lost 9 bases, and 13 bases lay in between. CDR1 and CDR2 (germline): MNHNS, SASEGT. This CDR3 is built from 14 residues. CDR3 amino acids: CASSEVPGQGEQFF. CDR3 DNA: TGTGCCAGCAGTGAAGTCCCAGGGCAGGGTGAGCAGTTCTTC.

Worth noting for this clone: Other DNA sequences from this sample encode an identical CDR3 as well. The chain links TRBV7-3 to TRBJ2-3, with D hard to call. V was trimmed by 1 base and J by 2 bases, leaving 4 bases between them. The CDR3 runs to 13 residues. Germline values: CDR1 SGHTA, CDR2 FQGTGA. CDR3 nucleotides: TGTGCCAGCAGCTTAAGTTCCACAGATACGCAGTATTTT. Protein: CASSLSSTDTQYF. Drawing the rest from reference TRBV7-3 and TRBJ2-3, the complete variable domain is GAGVSQTPSNKVTEKGKYVELRCDPISGHTALYWYRQSLGQGPEFLIYFQGTGAADDSGLPNDRFFAVRPEGSVSTLKIQRTERGDSAVYLCASSLSSTDTQYFGPGTRLTVL.

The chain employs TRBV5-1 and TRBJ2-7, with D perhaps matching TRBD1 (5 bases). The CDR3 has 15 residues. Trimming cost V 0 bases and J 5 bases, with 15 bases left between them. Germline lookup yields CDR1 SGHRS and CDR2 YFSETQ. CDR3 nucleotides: TGCGCCAGCAGCTTGGTGGCAGGGCAAGTCCACGAGCAGTACTTC. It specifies CASSLVAGQVHEQYF. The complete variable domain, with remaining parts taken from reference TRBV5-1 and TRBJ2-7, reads KAGVTQTPRYLIKTRGQQVTLSCSPISGHRSVSWYQQTPGQGLQFLFEYFSETQRNKGNFPGRFSGRQFSNSRSEMNVSTLELGDSALYLCASSLVAGQVHEQYFGPGTRLTVT.

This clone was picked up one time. CDR3 DNA: TGCGCCAGCAATGCGGGGGGAGAGACCCAGTACTTC. This gives the protein CASNAGGETQYF. The chain employs TRBV10-2 and TRBJ2-5; the match to TRBD2 covers 8 bases. The ends lost 7 bases at V and 4 bases at J; junction bases unmatched: 2. This CDR3 spans 12 amino acids. Germline-derived CDR1 and CDR2 are WSHSY and SAAADI.

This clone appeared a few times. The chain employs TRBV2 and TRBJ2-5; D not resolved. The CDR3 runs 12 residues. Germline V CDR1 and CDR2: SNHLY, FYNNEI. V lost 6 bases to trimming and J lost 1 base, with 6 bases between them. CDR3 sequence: CASRIIQETQYF. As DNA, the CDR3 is TGTGCCAGCAGGATCATCCAAGAGACCCAGTACTTC.

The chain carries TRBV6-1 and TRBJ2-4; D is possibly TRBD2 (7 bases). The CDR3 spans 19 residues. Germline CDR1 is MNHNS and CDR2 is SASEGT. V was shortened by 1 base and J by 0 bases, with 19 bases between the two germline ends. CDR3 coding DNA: TGTGCCAGCAGTGAAGGGGGGGGCGGGACCAAACTAGCCAAAAACATTCAGTACTTC. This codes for CASSEGGGGTKLAKNIQYF.

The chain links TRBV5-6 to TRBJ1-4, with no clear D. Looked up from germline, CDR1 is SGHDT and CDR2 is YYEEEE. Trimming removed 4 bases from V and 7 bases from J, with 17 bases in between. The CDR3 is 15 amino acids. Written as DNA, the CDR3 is TGTGCCAGCAGCATATCTCTGGGGAGAGGTGAAAAACTGTTTTTT. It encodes CASSISLGRGEKLFF.

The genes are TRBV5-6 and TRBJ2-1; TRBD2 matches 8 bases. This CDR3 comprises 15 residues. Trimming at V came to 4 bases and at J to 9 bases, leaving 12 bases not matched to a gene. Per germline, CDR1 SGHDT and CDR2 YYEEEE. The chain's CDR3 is CASSGGRGAVVEQFF. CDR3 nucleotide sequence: TGTGCCAGCAGCGGGGGGCGGGGGGCCGTAGTTGAGCAGTTCTTC.

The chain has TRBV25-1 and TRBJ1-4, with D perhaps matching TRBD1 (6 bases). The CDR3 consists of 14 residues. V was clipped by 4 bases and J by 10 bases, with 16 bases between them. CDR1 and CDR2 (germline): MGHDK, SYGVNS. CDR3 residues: CASSAGHEGGKLFF. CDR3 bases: TGTGCCAGCAGTGCGGGCCATGAGGGGGGAAAACTGTTTTTT.

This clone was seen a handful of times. The CDR3 coding sequence is TGTGCCAGCACCGACAGGGGGCCCGGGAATACGCAGTATTTT. It codes for CASTDRGPGNTQYF. The V gene is TRBV2, the J gene TRBJ2-3; TRBD1 matches at 10 bases. Germline V lookup: CDR1 SNHLY, CDR2 FYNNEI. With 7 bases clipped from V and 7 bases from J, the junction kept 8 bases outside the gene matches. The CDR3 is 14 amino acids.

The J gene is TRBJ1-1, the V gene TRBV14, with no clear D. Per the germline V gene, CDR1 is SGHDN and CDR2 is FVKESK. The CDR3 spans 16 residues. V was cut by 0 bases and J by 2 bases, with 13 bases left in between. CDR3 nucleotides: TGTGCCAGCAGCCAAGACCGGGCCCCCGGCAACACTGAAGCTTTCTTT. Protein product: CASSQDRAPGNTEAFF.

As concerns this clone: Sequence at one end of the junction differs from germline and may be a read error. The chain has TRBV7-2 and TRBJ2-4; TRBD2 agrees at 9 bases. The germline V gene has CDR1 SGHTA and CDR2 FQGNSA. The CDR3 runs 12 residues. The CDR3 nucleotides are TGTGCCAGCAGCCTAGCGGGGACAGACAAGTACTTC. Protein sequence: CASSLAGTDKYF.

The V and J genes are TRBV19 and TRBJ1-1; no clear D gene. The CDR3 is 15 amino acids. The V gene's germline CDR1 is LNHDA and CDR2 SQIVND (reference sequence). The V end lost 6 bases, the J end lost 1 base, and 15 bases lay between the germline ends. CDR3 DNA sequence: TGTGCCAGTAGCCTTTCGGTCCAAGCGAACACTGAAGCTTTCTTT. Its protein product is CASSLSVQANTEAFF.

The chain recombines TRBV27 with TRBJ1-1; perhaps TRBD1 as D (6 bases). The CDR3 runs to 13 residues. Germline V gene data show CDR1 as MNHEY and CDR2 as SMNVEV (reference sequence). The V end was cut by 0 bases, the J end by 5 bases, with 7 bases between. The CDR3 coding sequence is TGTGCCAGCAGTTTATCTGACAGGACTGAAGCTTTCTTT. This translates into CASSLSDRTEAFF.

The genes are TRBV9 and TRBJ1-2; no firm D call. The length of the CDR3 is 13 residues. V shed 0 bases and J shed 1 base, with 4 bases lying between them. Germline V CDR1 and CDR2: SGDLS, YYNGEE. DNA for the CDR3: TGTGCCAGCAGCGTAGACAGTAACTATGGCTACACCTTC. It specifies CASSVDSNYGYTF.

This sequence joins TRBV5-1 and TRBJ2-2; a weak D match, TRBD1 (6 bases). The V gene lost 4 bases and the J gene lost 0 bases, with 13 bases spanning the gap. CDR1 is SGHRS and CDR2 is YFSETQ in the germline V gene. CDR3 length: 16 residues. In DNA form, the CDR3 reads TGCGCCAGCAGCCCCACAGGGCTCACGAACACCGGGGAGCTGTTTTTT. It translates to CASSPTGLTNTGELFF.

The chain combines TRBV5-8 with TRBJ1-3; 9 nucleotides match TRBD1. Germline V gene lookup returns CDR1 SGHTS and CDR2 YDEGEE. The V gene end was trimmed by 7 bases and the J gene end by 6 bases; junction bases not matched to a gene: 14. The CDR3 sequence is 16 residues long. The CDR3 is CASSSGTGRVKNTIYF. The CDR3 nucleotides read TGTGCCAGCTCATCCGGGACAGGGAGAGTGAAAAACACCATATATTTT. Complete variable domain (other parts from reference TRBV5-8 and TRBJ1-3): EAGVTQSPTHLIKTRGQQATLRCSPISGHTSVYWYQQALGLGLQFLLWYDEGEERNRGNFPPRFSGRQFPNYSSELNVNALELEDSALYLCASSSGTGRVKNTIYFGEGSWLTVV.

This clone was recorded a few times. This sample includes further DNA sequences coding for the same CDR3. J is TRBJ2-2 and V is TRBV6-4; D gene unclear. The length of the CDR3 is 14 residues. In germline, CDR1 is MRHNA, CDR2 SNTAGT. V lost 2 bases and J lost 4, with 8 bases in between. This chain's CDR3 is CASSDTDRTGELFF. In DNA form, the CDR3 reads TGTGCCAGCAGTGACACGGACCGCACCGGGGAGCTGTTTTTT.

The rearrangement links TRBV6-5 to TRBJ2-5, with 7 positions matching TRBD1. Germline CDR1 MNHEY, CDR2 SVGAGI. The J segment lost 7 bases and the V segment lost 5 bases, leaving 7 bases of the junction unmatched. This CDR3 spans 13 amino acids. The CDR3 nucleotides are TGTGCCAGCAGTCCCGACAGGGTAGGGACCCAGTACTTC. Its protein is CASSPDRVGTQYF.

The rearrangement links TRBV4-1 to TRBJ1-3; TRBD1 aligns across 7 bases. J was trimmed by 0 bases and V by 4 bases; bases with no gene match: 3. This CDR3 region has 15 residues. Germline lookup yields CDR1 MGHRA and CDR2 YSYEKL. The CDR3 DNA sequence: TGCGCCAGCAGCCCCACAGGGGTCTCTGGAAACACCATATATTTT. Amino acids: CASSPTGVSGNTIYF.